This is a list of T cell receptor beta chains from one sample in a study of blood T cell repertoires in COVID-19. Sequencing used immunoSEQ multiplex PCR; TCRdb keeps in-frame clones, though not all of them. The sample has about 34,000 clones; roughly 80% are singletons. Material for sequencing was peripheral blood. All receptors derive from a man older than 75 with active or convalescent COVID-19. The CDR3 runs from the conserved cysteine through the conserved F or W. D genes are given only for firm matches. Some rows have no size entry. The others give once, few or many, or a class for an expanded clone.

clone_size	d_call	v_call	j_call	cdr3_aa	cdr3_nt
-	TRBD2	TRBV28	TRBJ2-3	CASSAPGTSGSRSTQYF	TGTGCCAGCAGTGCCCCCGGGACTAGCGGGAGTCGCAGTACGCAGTATTTT
-	-	TRBV6-6	TRBJ2-2	CASSATGELFF	TGTGCCAGCAGTGCGACCGGGGAGCTGTTTTTT
once	-	TRBV19	TRBJ2-2	CASSIISQGHTGELFF	TGTGCCAGTAGTATAATATCACAGGGTCACACCGGGGAGCTGTTTTTT
-	TRBD1	TRBV28	TRBJ1-2	CASSSGGAYGYTF	TGTGCCAGCAGTTCAGGGGGCGCGTATGGCTACACCTTC
few	-	TRBV5-1	TRBJ2-5	CASSYLTNPQETQYF	TGCGCCAGCAGTTATCTGACAAATCCCCAAGAGACCCAGTACTTC
-	TRBD2	TRBV9	TRBJ2-2	CASSVVRPGLGHTGELFF	TGTGCCAGCAGCGTAGTCCGACCGGGACTAGGTCACACCGGGGAGCTGTTTTTT
-	-	TRBV2	TRBJ1-4	CASSEWQGGEKLFF	TGTGCCAGCAGTGAATGGCAGGGAGGGGAAAAACTGTTTTTT
few	-	TRBV2	TRBJ1-1	CASLSLWNTEAFF	TGTGCCAGCCTATCGCTCTGGAACACTGAAGCTTTCTTT
-	TRBD1	TRBV5-4	TRBJ2-1	CASSLSLTGSYNEQFF	TGTGCCAGCAGCTTGAGTCTGACAGGGTCCTACAATGAGCAGTTCTTC
few	-	TRBV5-4	TRBJ2-7	CASSLHSSEQYF	TGTGCCAGCAGCTTGCACAGTAGTGAGCAGTACTTC
-	-	TRBV7-2	TRBJ2-3	CASSPPLSTDTQYF	TGTGCCAGCAGCCCCCCTCTGAGCACAGATACGCAGTATTTT
-	-	TRBV3-1/TRBV3-2	TRBJ2-2	CASSPSVSGELFF	TGTGCCAGCAGTCCCTCGGTCTCCGGGGAGCTGTTTTTT
-	TRBD1	TRBV5-1	TRBJ1-4	CASSPGTVEVKLFF	TGCGCCAGCAGCCCGGGGACAGTGGAGGTAAAACTGTTTTTT
-	TRBD2	TRBV27	TRBJ2-4	CASSINLPTSGRLVIQYF	TGTGCCAGCAGTATAAACCTCCCCACTAGCGGGAGGTTGGTCATTCAGTACTTC
-	TRBD1	TRBV20-1	TRBJ1-2	CSATDRAGYTF	TGCAGTGCCACGGACAGGGCTGGCTACACCTTC
-	-	TRBV3-1/TRBV3-2	TRBJ1-1	CASRGRGMNTEAFF	TGTGCCAGCAGAGGACGGGGAATGAACACTGAAGCTTTCTTT
-	-	TRBV30	TRBJ2-2	CAWSGLGELFF	TGTGCCTGGAGTGGTTTAGGGGAGCTGTTTTTT
-	TRBD2	TRBV6-2/TRBV6-3	TRBJ2-3	CASSYTISGRETDTQYF	TGTGCCAGCAGTTACACTATTAGCGGGAGAGAAACAGATACGCAGTATTTT
-	TRBD2	TRBV5-1	TRBJ2-2	CASSLVQRESGELFF	TGCGCCAGCAGCTTGGTGCAGCGGGAGTCCGGGGAGCTGTTTTTT
-	-	TRBV18	TRBJ2-5	CASSPLYGEQETQYF	TGTGCCAGCTCACCATTATACGGGGAACAAGAGACCCAGTACTTC
-	TRBD1	TRBV28	TRBJ2-4	CASSLRGLSKNIQYF	TGTGCCAGCAGCCTCAGGGGGCTTTCCAAAAACATTCAGTACTTC
-	TRBD1	TRBV2	TRBJ1-3	CASSDTGGVGNTIYF	TGTGCCAGCAGTGATACAGGGGGAGTCGGAAACACCATATATTTT
once	TRBD1	TRBV5-1	TRBJ2-4	CASSLGDRGGENIQYF	TGCGCCAGCAGCTTGGGAGACAGGGGTGGGGAAAACATTCAGTACTTC
-	-	TRBV2	TRBJ2-5	CASSEGQYQETQYF	TGTGCCAGCAGTGAAGGCCAGTACCAAGAGACCCAGTACTTC
once	-	TRBV6-5	TRBJ2-5	CASSRRDIRETQYF	TGTGCCAGCTCGCGAAGGGACATACGAGAGACCCAGTACTTC
-	TRBD2	TRBV10-3	TRBJ2-2	CAISGGVAGLNANTGELFF	TGTGCCATCAGTGGCGGAGTAGCGGGACTCAACGCGAACACCGGGGAGCTGTTTTTT
-	TRBD2	TRBV19	TRBJ2-1	CASNSRPGLAERGEGLNEQFF	TGTGCCAGTAACTCCCGGCCGGGACTAGCGGAACGAGGAGAGGGCCTCAATGAGCAGTTCTTC
-	-	TRBV27	TRBJ1-1	CASSPLGRTEAFF	TGTGCCAGCAGTCCACTAGGACGTACTGAAGCTTTCTTT
-	TRBD1	TRBV7-2	TRBJ2-3	CASSLTGTGGGFDTQYF	TGTGCCAGCAGCTTAACCGGGACAGGGGGCGGGTTCGATACGCAGTATTTT
-	-	TRBV11-3	TRBJ2-2	CASSFVRIGELFF	TGTGCCAGCAGTTTTGTCAGGATCGGGGAGCTGTTTTTT
-	TRBD2	TRBV9	TRBJ2-2	CASQTSGSFTGELFF	TGTGCCAGCCAAACTAGCGGGAGTTTCACCGGGGAGCTGTTTTTT
-	TRBD2	TRBV7-9	TRBJ2-3	CASSPLRGLAGGDDTQYF	TGTGCCAGCAGCCCACTCAGGGGGCTAGCGGGAGGGGATGATACGCAGTATTTT
few	-	TRBV28	TRBJ1-1	CASLTTGGRTTEAFF	TGTGCCAGCCTAACCACTGGGGGGAGGACCACTGAAGCTTTCTTT
-	-	TRBV6-5	TRBJ2-5	CASSYQGPLSGETQYF	TGTGCCAGCAGTTACCAGGGACCCCTGAGCGGGGAGACCCAGTACTTC
medium-sized	TRBD2	TRBV5-1	TRBJ2-5	CASSRGLAGRQETQYF	TGCGCCAGCAGTCGAGGCCTAGCGGGGCGCCAAGAGACCCAGTACTTC
-	TRBD2	TRBV7-8	TRBJ2-3	CASSLVRPSGVSTDTQYF	TGTGCCAGCAGCTTAGTTCGGCCTAGCGGGGTGAGCACAGATACGCAGTATTTT
once	TRBD2	TRBV9	TRBJ2-5	CASSVGLAGPPSLKETQYF	TGTGCCAGCAGCGTGGGCCTAGCGGGACCTCCCTCCCTAAAAGAGACCCAGTACTTC
few	-	TRBV18	TRBJ1-5	CASSPENRVQPQHF	TGTGCCAGCTCACCAGAAAACAGGGTTCAGCCCCAGCATTTT
-	TRBD1	TRBV16	TRBJ1-6	CASSRTGDRSPLHF	TGTGCCAGCAGCCGGACAGGGGATCGATCACCCCTCCACTTT
-	-	TRBV5-1	TRBJ1-3	CASSLTGSSGNTIYF	TGCGCCAGCAGCCTTACAGGGAGCTCTGGAAACACCATATATTTT